These 2 T cell receptor beta chains came from one sample sequenced in a study of OX40 agonist ivuxolimab in advanced cancers. Data came from immunoSEQ multiplex PCR; TCRdb stores just in-frame clones and leaves some out. The repertoire holds 20,000 or so clones, 79% seen once, with around 30% in the top ten. The sequencing here drew on CD4+ or CD8+ T cells sorted from blood, taken in a trial of the OX40 agonist ivuxolimab. The source of these receptors is an adult with an advanced solid tumor such as melanoma, head and neck, liver or kidney cancer.

The chain is built from TRBV9 and TRBJ2-1; TRBD1 agrees at 7 bases. V shed 3 bases and J 2 bases; nucleotides not matched to a gene: 5. CDR3 length equals 15 residues. The germline V gene has CDR1 SGDLS and CDR2 YYNGEE. This CDR3 reads CASSARQGAYNEQFF. CDR3 sequence (DNA): TGTGCCAGCAGCGCCCGACAGGGAGCCTACAATGAGCAGTTCTTC. The variable domain in full, with the rest retrieved from reference TRBV9 and TRBJ2-1, is DSGVTQTPKHLITATGQRVTLRCSPRSGDLSVYWYQQSLDQGLQFLIQYYNGEERAKGNILERFSAQQFPDLHSELNLSSLELGDSALYFCASSARQGAYNEQFFGPGTRLTVL.

This clone was seen once. J is TRBJ2-7 and V is TRBV6-5; 9 nucleotides match TRBD1. J lost 5 bases, V lost 7 bases, and 12 bases had no gene match. This CDR3 region has 15 residues. CDR1 MNHEY and CDR2 SVGAGI come from the germline V gene. The CDR3 DNA is TGTGCCAGCAACCCACCGGGACAGGGATTTAACGAGCAGTACTTC. It specifies CASNPPGQGFNEQYF.